This is a list of T cell receptor beta chains from one sample in a study of cytomegalovirus exposure and HLA in healthy donors. Produced via immunoSEQ multiplex PCR; TCRdb's table is partial and in-frame only. The table lists about 140,000 clones, around 75% of them singletons. Sequenced: PBMCs. The receptors were gathered from a man aged 35-49 years in good health and CMV-seronegative. The CDR3 runs from the conserved cysteine through the conserved F or W. D genes are given only for firm matches. Size is stated for part of the rows, as once, few or many counts, or as a class when the clone is expanded.

abundance: NA
j_gene: TRBJ2-2
d_gene: NA
v_gene: TRBV9
CDR3aa: CASSGSGELFF
CDR3nt: TGTGCCAGCAGCGGGAGCGGGGAGCTGTTTTTT

abundance: NA
j_gene: TRBJ2-1
d_gene: TRBD2
v_gene: TRBV4-1
CDR3aa: CASSKTSGRARGDEQFF
CDR3nt: TGCGCCAGCAGCAAGACTAGCGGGAGGGCCCGAGGAGATGAGCAGTTCTTC

abundance: NA
j_gene: TRBJ1-2
d_gene: TRBD1
v_gene: TRBV30
CDR3aa: CAWARQGFYGYTF
CDR3nt: TGTGCCTGGGCACGACAGGGATTCTATGGCTACACCTTC

abundance: NA
j_gene: TRBJ2-7
d_gene: NA
v_gene: TRBV7-8
CDR3aa: CASSYSDRFYEQYF
CDR3nt: TGTGCCAGCAGCTACTCCGACAGATTCTACGAGCAGTACTTC

abundance: NA
j_gene: TRBJ1-5
d_gene: NA
v_gene: TRBV5-6
CDR3aa: CASSLDGNQPQHF
CDR3nt: TGTGCCAGCAGCTTGGACGGGAATCAGCCCCAGCATTTT

abundance: NA
j_gene: TRBJ2-3
d_gene: TRBD2
v_gene: TRBV7-2
CDR3aa: CASSFPRTGGARTDTQYF
CDR3nt: TGTGCCAGCAGCTTCCCTCGGACCGGGGGGGCCAGGACAGATACGCAGTATTTT

abundance: NA
j_gene: TRBJ2-2
d_gene: TRBD2
v_gene: TRBV29-1
CDR3aa: CSVAGLAGADTGELFF
CDR3nt: TGCAGCGTCGCCGGACTAGCGGGAGCGGACACCGGGGAGCTGTTTTTT

abundance: few
j_gene: TRBJ2-3
d_gene: TRBD2
v_gene: TRBV27
CDR3aa: CASSWTSGGATDTQYF
CDR3nt: TGTGCCAGCAGTTGGACTAGCGGGGGGGCGACAGATACGCAGTATTTT

abundance: NA
j_gene: TRBJ1-1
d_gene: NA
v_gene: TRBV10-1
CDR3aa: CASSDPRNTEAFF
CDR3nt: TGCGCCAGCAGTGATCCGAGGAACACTGAAGCTTTCTTT

abundance: NA
j_gene: TRBJ1-6
d_gene: TRBD1
v_gene: TRBV2
CDR3aa: CASRGGQGASSPLHF
CDR3nt: TGTGCCAGCAGGGGGGGACAGGGAGCAAGTTCACCCCTCCACTTT

abundance: few
j_gene: TRBJ2-6
d_gene: NA
v_gene: TRBV6-5
CDR3aa: CASSYPDSSGANVLTF
CDR3nt: TGTGCCAGCAGTTACCCGGACAGCTCTGGGGCCAACGTCCTGACTTTC

abundance: NA
j_gene: TRBJ2-5
d_gene: NA
v_gene: TRBV6-5
CDR3aa: CASSTDQETQYF
CDR3nt: TGTGCCAGCAGCACAGACCAAGAGACCCAGTACTTC

abundance: NA
j_gene: TRBJ1-1
d_gene: TRBD1
v_gene: TRBV5-1
CDR3aa: CASSAPGQGAGVWTEAFF
CDR3nt: TGCGCCAGCAGCGCACCGGGACAGGGGGCTGGGGTTTGGACTGAAGCTTTCTTT

abundance: NA
j_gene: TRBJ2-7
d_gene: NA
v_gene: TRBV10-3
CDR3aa: CATRGGVGYEQYF
CDR3nt: TGTGCCACCCGAGGGGGAGTCGGATACGAGCAGTACTTC

abundance: NA
j_gene: TRBJ1-1
d_gene: NA
v_gene: TRBV25-1
CDR3aa: CASSEWGGPSEAFF
CDR3nt: TGTGCCAGCAGTGAATGGGGGGGGCCTAGTGAAGCTTTCTTT

abundance: once
j_gene: TRBJ2-1
d_gene: NA
v_gene: TRBV30
CDR3aa: CACPSRAYNEQFF
CDR3nt: TGTGCCTGTCCCTCTCGGGCCTACAATGAGCAGTTCTTC

abundance: NA
j_gene: TRBJ2-6
d_gene: TRBD1
v_gene: TRBV19
CDR3aa: CASSMGQGSGANVLTF
CDR3nt: TGTGCCAGTAGTATGGGACAGGGCTCTGGGGCCAACGTCCTGACTTTC

abundance: NA
j_gene: TRBJ2-2
d_gene: NA
v_gene: TRBV6-5
CDR3aa: CASSGRLAHTGELFF
CDR3nt: TGTGCCAGCAGCGGGCGGCTAGCCCACACCGGGGAGCTGTTTTTT

abundance: NA
j_gene: TRBJ2-3
d_gene: NA
v_gene: TRBV11-2
CDR3aa: CASSLGVSTDTQYF
CDR3nt: TGTGCCAGCAGCTTAGGCGTCAGCACAGATACGCAGTATTTT

abundance: NA
j_gene: TRBJ1-5
d_gene: TRBD1
v_gene: TRBV7-3
CDR3aa: CASSPGQVRNQPQHF
CDR3nt: TGTGCCAGCAGCCCAGGACAGGTGAGAAATCAGCCCCAGCATTTT

abundance: NA
j_gene: TRBJ2-7
d_gene: TRBD2
v_gene: TRBV6-6
CDR3aa: CASRDTGEGRYEQYF
CDR3nt: TGTGCCAGCAGAGACACGGGGGAGGGCCGGTACGAGCAGTACTTC

abundance: NA
j_gene: TRBJ2-7
d_gene: TRBD2
v_gene: TRBV30
CDR3aa: CAWNGRTSSYEQYF
CDR3nt: TGTGCCTGGAACGGACGGACTAGCTCCTACGAGCAGTACTTC

abundance: NA
j_gene: TRBJ2-2
d_gene: NA
v_gene: TRBV18
CDR3aa: CASSSGARELFF
CDR3nt: TGTGCCAGCTCATCAGGGGCCCGGGAGCTGTTTTTT

abundance: NA
j_gene: TRBJ2-7
d_gene: NA
v_gene: TRBV28
CDR3aa: CASSRRVSYEQYF
CDR3nt: TGTGCCAGCAGCCGGCGGGTTTCCTACGAGCAGTACTTC

abundance: NA
j_gene: TRBJ1-2
d_gene: NA
v_gene: TRBV6-1
CDR3aa: CASSPIGGTSGYTF
CDR3nt: TGTGCCAGCAGCCCGATTGGAGGTACAAGTGGCTACACCTTC

abundance: NA
j_gene: TRBJ2-5
d_gene: TRBD1
v_gene: TRBV7-2
CDR3aa: CASSLGTGVVETQYF
CDR3nt: TGTGCCAGCAGCTTAGGGACAGGGGTGGTAGAGACCCAGTACTTC

abundance: NA
j_gene: TRBJ1-6
d_gene: TRBD1
v_gene: TRBV7-9
CDR3aa: CASSEAQGGRGSPLHF
CDR3nt: TGTGCCAGCAGCGAAGCACAGGGGGGCCGGGGATCACCCCTCCACTTT

abundance: NA
j_gene: TRBJ1-1
d_gene: NA
v_gene: TRBV5-4
CDR3aa: CASSLEASPTEAFF
CDR3nt: TGTGCCAGCAGCCTTGAGGCGTCACCCACTGAAGCTTTCTTT

abundance: few
j_gene: TRBJ2-3
d_gene: NA
v_gene: TRBV19
CDR3aa: CASRWQGGGDTQYF
CDR3nt: TGTGCCAGTAGGTGGCAGGGTGGAGGGGATACGCAGTATTTT

abundance: NA
j_gene: TRBJ2-3
d_gene: NA
v_gene: TRBV6-5
CDR3aa: CASSYSDGPSTQYF
CDR3nt: TGTGCCAGCAGTTACTCGGACGGCCCTAGCACGCAGTATTTT

abundance: NA
j_gene: TRBJ1-5
d_gene: TRBD1
v_gene: TRBV28
CDR3aa: CASKTRGTGDQPQHF
CDR3nt: TGTGCCAGCAAAACCCGCGGGACAGGTGATCAGCCCCAGCATTTT

abundance: NA
j_gene: TRBJ1-2
d_gene: NA
v_gene: TRBV6-6
CDR3aa: CASSYQYGYTF
CDR3nt: TGTGCCAGCAGTTACCAATATGGCTACACCTTC

abundance: NA
j_gene: TRBJ1-5
d_gene: TRBD1
v_gene: TRBV27
CDR3aa: CASRETTGGRQPQHF
CDR3nt: TGTGCCAGCAGGGAAACGACAGGGGGCAGGCAGCCCCAGCATTTT